The text below deals with one TCR beta chain. Its antigen is as yet unknown. The data stem from a study of cytomegalovirus exposure and HLA in healthy donors. Broader study findings: A later analysis reportedly found fewer N-insertions in an Asian-associated ancestry cluster than the approximately 730-donor mean. The study labeled about 160 TCR beta chains cytomegalovirus-associated.

V was cut by 5 bases and J by 4 bases, with 8 bases left in between. From germline, CDR1 is DFQATT and CDR2 SNEGSKA (reference sequence). The CDR3 sequence is 11 residues long. The PCR was carried out with 60 Vbeta primers and 13 Jbeta primers. Assay: immunoSEQ multiplex PCR; the TCRdb copy retains only in-frame clones and omits some. The table lists 150,000 to 200,000 clones, 75% of them singletons, with 11% in the top ten. The rearrangement joins TRBV20-1 to TRBJ1-2; D is unclear. Sequencing was performed on PBMCs. The source of this sequence is a man aged 18 to 35 in good health and CMV-seropositive. In DNA, the CDR3 is TGCAGTGCTGGGCCTACCTATGGCTACACCTTC. Encoded protein: CSAGPTYGYTF.